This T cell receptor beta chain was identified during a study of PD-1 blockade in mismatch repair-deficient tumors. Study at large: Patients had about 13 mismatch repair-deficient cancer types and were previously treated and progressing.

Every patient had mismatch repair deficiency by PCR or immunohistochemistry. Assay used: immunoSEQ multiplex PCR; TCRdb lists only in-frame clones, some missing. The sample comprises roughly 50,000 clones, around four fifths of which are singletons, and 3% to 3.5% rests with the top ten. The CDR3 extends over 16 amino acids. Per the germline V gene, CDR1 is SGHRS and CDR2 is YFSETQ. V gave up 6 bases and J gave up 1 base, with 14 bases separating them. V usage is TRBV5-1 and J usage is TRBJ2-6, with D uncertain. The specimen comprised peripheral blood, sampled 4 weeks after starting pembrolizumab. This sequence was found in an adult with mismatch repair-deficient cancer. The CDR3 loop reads CASTPNPGSGANVLTF. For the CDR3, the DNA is TGCGCCAGCACCCCGAACCCCGGGTCTGGGGCCAACGTCCTGACTTTC.